This T cell receptor beta chain was retrieved from a study of T-cell memory formation after mild COVID-19 (TCRdb year 2021). Regarding the research as a whole: TCR sequence clusters from the two donors were found to be largely donor specific. T-cell clones expanding and contracting after mild COVID-19 in a couple of donors were tracked by longitudinal TCRalpha and TCRbeta repertoire sequencing. The cohort comprised two young, previously healthy adult volunteers, one female and one male.

There are 16 amino acids in the CDR3, from cysteine to phenylalanine inclusive. The kept DNA is CDR3 alone, 48 bases in frame from the first base. CDR1 and CDR2 were assigned from the germline V gene as KGHDR and SFDVKD. From V the trimming removes 3 bases and from J it removes 4 bases, while the gene matches leave 4 bases of the junction unaccounted for. TCRdb shows the sequencer as Illumina NovaSeq 6000. cDNA libraries for TCRalpha and TCRbeta were prepared by 5'RACE using constant-segment primers, with sample barcodes and unique molecular identifiers added. Trizol reagent was used to extract RNA from every sample. The libraries were amplified in two PCR steps, and the second step added a second sample barcode and Illumina TruSeq adapters. Libraries were sequenced on an Illumina NovaSeq with 2 x 150 bp paired-end reads. The paper's processing steps were these. The reads were demultiplexed and collapsed into UMI-guided consensus sequences using migec v1.2.7. With mixcr v2.1.11, UMI consensuses were aligned to TRA and TRB V and J templates and assembled into clonotypes. Clonotypes were classified as expanded or contracted when called significant by both edgeR and NoisET, with noise models trained on biological replicates. For edgeR calls, a false discovery rate-adjusted p below 0.01 and a log2 fold-change threshold of 1 were applied. As an exploratory analysis of dynamics, PCA with hierarchical clustering was applied to max-normalized trajectories of the 1000 most abundant clonotypes. Separately sequenced CD4+ and CD8+ repertoires were used to assign the CD4 or CD8 phenotype of responding clones. TCRdb took the public reads, trimmed them with fastp at Q25, ran MiXCR for clone calling and kept in-frame beta chains. A single entry per CDR3 protein holds the most common genes and DNA from its merged rows. TCRdb, not the authors, supplied the V and J calls. Present in this sample are more than 200,000 distinct CDR3 sequences, roughly 15% of which were seen just once. Clones ranked in the top ten supply approximately 3.5% of the sample.

Ficoll-Paque density gradient centrifugation was the method used to isolate PBMCs. In regard to this clonotype: The clone's antigen remains unknown. No quality values exist for individual bases; no much larger clone is one base distant.

Study-wide conclusions, independent of this receptor: Only a couple of mild cases were covered in the study, and larger cohorts including severe cases with pre-infection samples were considered necessary. From day 15 to 85, contracting clones showed balanced CD4/CD8 phenotypes, whereas a second wave of clones that expanded from day 15 to 37 leaned towards CD4+. The detection of some responding clones in pre-infection memory suggests that pre-existing cross-reactive memory T cells joined the SARS-CoV-2 response. SARS-CoV-2 specificity was not confirmed for the second-wave clones peaking on day 37. Contracting CD4+ clones were found mainly in CM and EM memory subsets, while CD8+ clones were enriched in EMRA.

This receptor chain uses TRBV24-1 and TRBJ2-6, with 8 middle bases fitting TRBD1. Sequenced: PBMCs or a T cell subset sorted from them (not recorded which). The TCR sequence derives from a man younger than 30 who had mild COVID-19 (a few samples of this study predate the infection). The sample titles of this study are shuffled in the database, so cell type and time point are left out; the donor was told from shared clones. At the DNA level, the sequence is TGTGCCACCAGTGATAATCAGGGGGCAGGGGCCAACGTCCTGACTTTC. It translates as CATSDNQGAGANVLTF.